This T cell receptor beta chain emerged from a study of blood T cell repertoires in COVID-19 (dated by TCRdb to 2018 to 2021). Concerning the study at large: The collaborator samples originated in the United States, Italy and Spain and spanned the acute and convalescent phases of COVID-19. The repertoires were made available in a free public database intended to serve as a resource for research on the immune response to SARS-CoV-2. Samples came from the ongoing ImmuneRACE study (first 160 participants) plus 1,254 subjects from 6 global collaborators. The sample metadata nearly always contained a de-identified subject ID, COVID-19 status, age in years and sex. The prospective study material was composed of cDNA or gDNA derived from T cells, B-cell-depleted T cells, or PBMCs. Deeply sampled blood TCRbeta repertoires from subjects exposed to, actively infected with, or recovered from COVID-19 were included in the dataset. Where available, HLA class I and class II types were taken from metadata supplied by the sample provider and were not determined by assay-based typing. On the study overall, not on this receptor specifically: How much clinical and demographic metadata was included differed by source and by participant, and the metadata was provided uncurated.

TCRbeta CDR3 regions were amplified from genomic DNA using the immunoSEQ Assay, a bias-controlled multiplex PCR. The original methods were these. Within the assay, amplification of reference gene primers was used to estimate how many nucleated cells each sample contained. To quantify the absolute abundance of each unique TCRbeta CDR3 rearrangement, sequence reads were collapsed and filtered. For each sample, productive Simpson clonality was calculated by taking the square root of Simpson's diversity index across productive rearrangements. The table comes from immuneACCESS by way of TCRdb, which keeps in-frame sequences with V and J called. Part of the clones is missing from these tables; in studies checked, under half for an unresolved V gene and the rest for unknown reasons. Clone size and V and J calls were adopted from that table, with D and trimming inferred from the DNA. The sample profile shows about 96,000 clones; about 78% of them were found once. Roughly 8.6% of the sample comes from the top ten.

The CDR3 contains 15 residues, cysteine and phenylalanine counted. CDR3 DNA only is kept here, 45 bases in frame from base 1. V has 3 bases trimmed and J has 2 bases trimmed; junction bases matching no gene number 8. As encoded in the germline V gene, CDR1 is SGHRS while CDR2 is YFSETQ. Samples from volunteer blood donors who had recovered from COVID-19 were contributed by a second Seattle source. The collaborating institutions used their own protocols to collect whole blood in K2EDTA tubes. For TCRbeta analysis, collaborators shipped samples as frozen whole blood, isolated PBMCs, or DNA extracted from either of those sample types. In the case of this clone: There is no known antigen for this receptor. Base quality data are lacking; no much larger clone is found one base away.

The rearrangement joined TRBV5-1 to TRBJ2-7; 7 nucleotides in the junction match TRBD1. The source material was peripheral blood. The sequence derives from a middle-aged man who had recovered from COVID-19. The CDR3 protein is CASSWLTGSTYEQYF. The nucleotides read TGCGCCAGCAGCTGGTTGACAGGGTCAACCTACGAGCAGTACTTC. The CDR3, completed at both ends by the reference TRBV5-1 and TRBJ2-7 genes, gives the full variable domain KAGVTQTPRYLIKTRGQQVTLSCSPISGHRSVSWYQQTPGQGLQFLFEYFSETQRNKGNFPGRFSGRQFSNSRSEMNVSTLELGDSALYLCASSWLTGSTYEQYFGPGTRLTVT.